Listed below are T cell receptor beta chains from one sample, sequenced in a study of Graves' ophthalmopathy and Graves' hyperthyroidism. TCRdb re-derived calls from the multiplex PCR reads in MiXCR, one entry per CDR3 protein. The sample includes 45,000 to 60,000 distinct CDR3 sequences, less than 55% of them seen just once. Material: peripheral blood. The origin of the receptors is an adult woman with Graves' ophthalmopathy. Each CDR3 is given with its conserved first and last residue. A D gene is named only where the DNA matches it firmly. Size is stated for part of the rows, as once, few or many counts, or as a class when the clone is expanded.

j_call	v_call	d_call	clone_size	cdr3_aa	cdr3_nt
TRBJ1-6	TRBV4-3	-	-	CTSSQQRTGSPLHF	TGCACCAGTAGCCAACAACGAACGGGCTCACCCCTCCACTTT
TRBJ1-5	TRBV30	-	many	CAWSPGNNQPQHF	TGTGCCTGGAGTCCAGGGAACAATCAGCCCCAGCATTTT
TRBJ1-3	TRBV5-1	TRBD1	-	CASSQEGTASSHGSTIYF	TGCGCCAGCAGCCAGGAAGGGACAGCTTCTTCTCATGGAAGCACCATATATTTT
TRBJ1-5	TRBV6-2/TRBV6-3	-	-	CASSSHTDSAGQPQHF	TGTGCCAGCAGTTCACATACCGACAGTGCGGGGCAGCCCCAGCATTTT
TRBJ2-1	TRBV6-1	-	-	CASSVLANNEQFF	TGTGCCAGCAGTGTATTGGCCAACAATGAGCAGTTCTTC
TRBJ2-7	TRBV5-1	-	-	CASSRLGASCEQYF	TGCGCTAGCAGCCGCCTGGGGGCCTCCTGCGAGCAGTACTTC
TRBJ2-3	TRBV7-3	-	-	CASTHGLSSSTDTQYF	TGTGCCAGCACCCATGGACTATCGTCCAGCACAGATACGCAGTATTTT
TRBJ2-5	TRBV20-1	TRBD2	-	CSARDLGSGRETQYF	TGCAGTGCTAGAGATCTGGGTAGCGGGAGAGAGACCCAGTACTTC
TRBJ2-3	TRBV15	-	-	CATSSARGGGARTDTQYF	TGTGCCACCAGCAGTGCTAGGGGGGGGGGCGCCCGCACAGATACGCAGTATTTT
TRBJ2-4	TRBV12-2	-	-	CASPGGSGSRGNIQYF	TGTGCAAGTCCTGGGGGTAGTGGGAGTAGGGGAAACATTCAGTACTTC
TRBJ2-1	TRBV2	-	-	CATPGAGSQFF	TGTGCCACCCCCGGGGCCGGTAGTCAGTTCTTC
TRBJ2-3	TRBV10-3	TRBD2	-	CAISRGGTTQDTQYF	TGTGCCATCAGCCGGGGGGGCACCACCCAAGATACGCAGTATTTT
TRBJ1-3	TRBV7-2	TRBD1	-	CASLDRGYTIYF	TGTGCCAGCTTGGACAGGGGGTACACCATATATTTT
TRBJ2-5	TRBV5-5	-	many	CASTSGQTEGETQYF	TGTGCCAGCACCTCGGGGCAGACCGAGGGGGAGACCCAGTACTTC
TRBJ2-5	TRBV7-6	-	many	CASSIRPDPGRTTPIGETQYF	TGTGCCAGCAGCATTCGCCCAGACCCCGGGCGGACTACTCCCATAGGGGAGACCCAGTACTTC
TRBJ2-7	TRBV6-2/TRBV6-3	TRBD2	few	CASKFFSGSAYEQYF	TGTGCCAGCAAATTCTTCAGCGGGAGCGCCTACGAGCAGTACTTC
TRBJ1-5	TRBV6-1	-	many	CASSPKYRVGGNQPQHF	TGTGCCAGCAGTCCAAAATACAGGGTAGGAGGGAATCAGCCCCAGCATTTT
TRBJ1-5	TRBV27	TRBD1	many	CASSLWDRGQPQHF	TGTGCCAGCAGTTTGTGGGACAGGGGTCAGCCCCAGCATTTT
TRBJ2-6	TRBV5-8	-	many	CASSREGGGANVLTF	TGTGCCAGCAGCAGAGAGGGGGGTGGGGCCAACGTCCTGACTTTC
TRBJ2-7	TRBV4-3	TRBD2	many	CASSQAGTSSYEQYF	TGCGCCAGCAGCCAGGCCGGGACTAGCTCCTACGAGCAGTACTTC
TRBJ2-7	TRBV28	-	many	CASSLTGRERNEQYF	TGTGCCAGCAGTTTAACCGGCAGGGAGAGGAACGAGCAGTACTTC
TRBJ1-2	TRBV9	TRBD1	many	CASSQGGVGGQGYGYTF	TGTGCCAGCAGCCAAGGGGGGGTAGGGGGCCAGGGCTATGGCTACACCTTC
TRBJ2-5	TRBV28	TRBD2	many	CASGSGSEETQYF	TGTGCCAGCGGTAGCGGGAGCGAAGAGACCCAGTACTTC